This TCR beta chain was obtained from a study of T cells in Graves' hyperthyroidism and ophthalmopathy. Study as a whole: Before any treatment, at initial diagnosis, peripheral blood was collected. Study conclusions and caveats: Model-based prediction identified ophthalmopathy a median about 7 months prior to its onset.

V trimming: 0 bases; J trimming: 4 bases; junction bases outside the gene matches: 8. The CDR3 is made up of 16 amino acids. Germline V gene lookup returns CDR1 MDHEN and CDR2 SYDVKM. PBMCs were sourced from roughly 9.1 ml fresh peripheral blood. This clonotype was found many times. Its specificity is not known. The TCR beta CDR3 regions underwent amplification using RNA transcripts as the source. HTBI primers were the set used in a first-round RT-PCR of the TCR CDR3. MiXCR, applied by TCRdb to the multiplex PCR reads, yields one record per CDR3 protein. The table lists around 350,000 distinct CDR3 sequences, about 15% of them singletons.

The sample taken for sequencing was blood. The chain couples TRBV28 to TRBJ2-5; 7 bases map to TRBD1. The clonotype originates from a woman aged 18-30 years with Graves' hyperthyroidism that later progressed to Graves' ophthalmopathy. CDR3 region: CASSLWAGGVGETQYF. The CDR3 nucleotides read TGTGCCAGCAGTTTATGGGCAGGGGGAGTTGGAGAGACCCAGTACTTC.